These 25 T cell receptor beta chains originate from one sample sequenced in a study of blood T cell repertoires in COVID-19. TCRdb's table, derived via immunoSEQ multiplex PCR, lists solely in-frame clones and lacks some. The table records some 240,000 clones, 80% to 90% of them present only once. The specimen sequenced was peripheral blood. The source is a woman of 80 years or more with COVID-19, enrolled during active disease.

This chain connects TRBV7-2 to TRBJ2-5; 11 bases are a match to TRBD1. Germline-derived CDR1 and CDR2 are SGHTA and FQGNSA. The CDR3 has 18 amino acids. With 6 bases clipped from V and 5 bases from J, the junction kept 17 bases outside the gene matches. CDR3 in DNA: TGTGCCAGCAGAGGGACAGGGGGTGACGGGAGGGCCCCCGAGACCCAGTACTTC. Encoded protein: CASRGTGGDGRAPETQYF. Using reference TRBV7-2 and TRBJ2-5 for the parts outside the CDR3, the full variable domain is GAGVSQSPSNKVTEKGKDVELRCDPISGHTALYWYRQSLGQGLEFLIYFQGNSAPDKSGLPSDRFSAERTGGSVSTLTIQRTQQEDSAVYLCASRGTGGDGRAPETQYFGPGTRLLVL.

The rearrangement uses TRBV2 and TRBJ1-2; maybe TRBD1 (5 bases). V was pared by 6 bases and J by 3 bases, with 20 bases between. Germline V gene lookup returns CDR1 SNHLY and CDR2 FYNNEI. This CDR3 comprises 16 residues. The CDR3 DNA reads TGTGCCAGCAGATCGAAACAGGTCCCCTCCCACTATGGCTACACCTTC. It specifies CASRSKQVPSHYGYTF. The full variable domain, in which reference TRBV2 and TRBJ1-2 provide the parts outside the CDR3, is EPEVTQTPSHQVTQMGQEVILRCVPISNHLYFYWYRQILGQKVEFLVSFYNNEISEKSEIFDDQFSVERPDGSNFTLKIRSTKLEDSAMYFCASRSKQVPSHYGYTFGSGTRLTVV.

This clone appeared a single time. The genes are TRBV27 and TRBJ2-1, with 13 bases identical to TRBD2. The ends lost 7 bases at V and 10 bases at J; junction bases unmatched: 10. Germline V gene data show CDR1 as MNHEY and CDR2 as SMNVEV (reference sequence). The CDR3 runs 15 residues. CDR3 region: CASTIGTSGVSEQFF. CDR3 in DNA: TGTGCCAGCACCATCGGGACTAGCGGGGTTTCCGAGCAGTTCTTC.

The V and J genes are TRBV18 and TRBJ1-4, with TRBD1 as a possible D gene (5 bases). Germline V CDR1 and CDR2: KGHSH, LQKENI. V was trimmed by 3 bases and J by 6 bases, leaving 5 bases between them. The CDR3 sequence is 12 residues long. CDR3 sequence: CASSPRDEKLFF. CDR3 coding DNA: TGTGCCAGCTCACCCAGGGATGAAAAACTGTTTTTT.

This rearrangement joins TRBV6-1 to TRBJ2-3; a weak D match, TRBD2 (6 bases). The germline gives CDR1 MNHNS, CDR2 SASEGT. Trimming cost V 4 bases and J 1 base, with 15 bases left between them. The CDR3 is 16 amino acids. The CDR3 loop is CASSALPGLGTDTQYF. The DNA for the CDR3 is TGTGCCAGCAGTGCATTACCGGGACTTGGCACAGATACGCAGTATTTT.

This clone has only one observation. The CDR3 protein is CASTPTGPIQEKLFF. The CDR3 region has the DNA TGTGCCAGCACTCCAACAGGGCCCATCCAAGAAAAACTGTTTTTT. The chain recombines TRBV6-5 with TRBJ1-4; tentatively, D is TRBD1 (6 bases). Germline CDR1 and CDR2: MNHEY and SVGAGI. V was clipped by 7 bases and J by 8 bases, with 20 bases between them. The CDR3 is 15 residues long.

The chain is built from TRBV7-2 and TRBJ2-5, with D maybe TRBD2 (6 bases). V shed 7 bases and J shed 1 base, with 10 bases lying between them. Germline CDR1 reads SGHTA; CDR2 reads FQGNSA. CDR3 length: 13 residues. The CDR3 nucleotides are TGTGCCAGCAAGCGGGCGGTCCAAGAGACCCAGTACTTC. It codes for CASKRAVQETQYF. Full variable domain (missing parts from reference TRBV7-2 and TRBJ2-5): GAGVSQSPSNKVTEKGKDVELRCDPISGHTALYWYRQSLGQGLEFLIYFQGNSAPDKSGLPSDRFSAERTGGSVSTLTIQRTQQEDSAVYLCASKRAVQETQYFGPGTRLLVL.

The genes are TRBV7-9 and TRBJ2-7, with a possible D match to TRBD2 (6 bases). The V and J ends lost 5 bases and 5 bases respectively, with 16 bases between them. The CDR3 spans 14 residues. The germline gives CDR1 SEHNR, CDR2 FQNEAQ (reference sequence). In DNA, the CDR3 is TGTGCCAGCAGCCGCCGGGAGAGGGGCCACGAGCAGTACTTC. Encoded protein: CASSRRERGHEQYF.

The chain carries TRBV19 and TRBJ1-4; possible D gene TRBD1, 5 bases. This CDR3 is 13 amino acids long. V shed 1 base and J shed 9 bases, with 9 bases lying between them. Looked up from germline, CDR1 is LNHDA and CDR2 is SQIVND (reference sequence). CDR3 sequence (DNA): TGTGCCAGTAGTATAGTTGCAGGGCAAAAACTGTTTTTT. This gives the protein CASSIVAGQKLFF.

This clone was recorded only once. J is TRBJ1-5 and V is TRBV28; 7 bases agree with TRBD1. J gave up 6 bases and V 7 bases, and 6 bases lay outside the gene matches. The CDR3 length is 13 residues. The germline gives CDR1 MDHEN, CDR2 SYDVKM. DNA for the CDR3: TGTGCCAGCATGAGAGGGGGCACTCAGCCCCAGCATTTT. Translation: CASMRGGTQPQHF.

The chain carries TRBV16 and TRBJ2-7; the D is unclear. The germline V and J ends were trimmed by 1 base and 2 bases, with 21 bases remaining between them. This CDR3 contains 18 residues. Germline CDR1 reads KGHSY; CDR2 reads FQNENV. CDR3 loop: CASSQLRARIASTYEQYF. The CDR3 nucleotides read TGTGCCAGCAGCCAATTACGTGCGCGCATCGCGAGTACCTACGAGCAGTACTTC.

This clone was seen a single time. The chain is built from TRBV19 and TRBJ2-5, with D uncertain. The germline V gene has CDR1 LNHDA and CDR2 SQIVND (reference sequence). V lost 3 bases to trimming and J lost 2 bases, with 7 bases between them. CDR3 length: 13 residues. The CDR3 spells CASSIEIQETQYF. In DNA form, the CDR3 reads TGTGCCAGTAGTATTGAGATTCAAGAGACCCAGTACTTC.

CDR3 sequence (DNA): TGTGCCAGCAGTCCCATGACTGCTTCGAACACCGGGGAGCTGTTTTTT. Amino acids: CASSPMTASNTGELFF. V gene TRBV7-8 combines with J gene TRBJ2-2; D not certain. The CDR3 is made up of 16 amino acids. The ends were cut back, 6 bases at V and 0 bases at J, with 14 bases in the middle. Germline assignment: CDR1 SGHVS and CDR2 FQNEAQ.

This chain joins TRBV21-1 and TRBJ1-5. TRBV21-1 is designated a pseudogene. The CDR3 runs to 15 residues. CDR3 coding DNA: TGTGCCAGCAGCAATCCCTTCCGAGGAGGTCAGCCCCAGCATTTT. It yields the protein CASSNPFRGGQPQHF.

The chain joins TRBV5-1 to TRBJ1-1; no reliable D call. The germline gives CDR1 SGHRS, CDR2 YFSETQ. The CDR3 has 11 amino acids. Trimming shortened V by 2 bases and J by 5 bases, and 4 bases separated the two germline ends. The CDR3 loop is CASSFNTEAFF. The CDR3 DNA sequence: TGCGCCAGCAGCTTTAATACTGAAGCTTTCTTT.

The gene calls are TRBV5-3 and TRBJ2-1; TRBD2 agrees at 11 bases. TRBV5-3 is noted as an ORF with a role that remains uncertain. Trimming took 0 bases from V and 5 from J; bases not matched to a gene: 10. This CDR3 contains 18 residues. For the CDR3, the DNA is TGTGCCAGAAGCTTGGTGCCTAGCGGGAGGCCCTCTAACAATGAGCAGTTCTTC. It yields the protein CARSLVPSGRPSNNEQFF.

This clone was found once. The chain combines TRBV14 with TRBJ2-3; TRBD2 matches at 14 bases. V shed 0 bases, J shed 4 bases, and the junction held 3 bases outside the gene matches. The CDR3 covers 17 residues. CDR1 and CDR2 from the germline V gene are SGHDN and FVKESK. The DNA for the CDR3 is TGTGCCAGCAGCCAAGATCAGGGACTAGCGGGAGCAGATACGCAGTATTTT. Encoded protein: CASSQDQGLAGADTQYF.

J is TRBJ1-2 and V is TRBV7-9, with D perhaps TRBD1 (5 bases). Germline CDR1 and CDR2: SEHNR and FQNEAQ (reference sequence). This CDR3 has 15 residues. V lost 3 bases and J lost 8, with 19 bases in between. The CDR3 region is CASSFLNGPRGGYTF. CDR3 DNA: TGTGCCAGCAGCTTTCTCAACGGCCCCCGGGGGGGCTACACCTTC.

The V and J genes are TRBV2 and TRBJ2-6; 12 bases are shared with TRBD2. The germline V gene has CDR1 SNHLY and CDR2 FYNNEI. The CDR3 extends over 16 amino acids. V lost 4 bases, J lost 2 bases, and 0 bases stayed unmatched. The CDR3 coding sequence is TGTGCCAGCAGTGGACTAGCGGGAGCTGGGGCCAACGTCCTGACTTTC. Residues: CASSGLAGAGANVLTF.

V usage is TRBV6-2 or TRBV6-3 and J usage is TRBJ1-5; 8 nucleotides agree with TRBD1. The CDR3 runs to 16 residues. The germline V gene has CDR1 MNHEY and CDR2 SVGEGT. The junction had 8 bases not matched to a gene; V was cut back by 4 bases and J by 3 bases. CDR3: CASSSLDRDYNQPQHF. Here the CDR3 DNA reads TGTGCCAGCAGTTCCCTGGACAGGGACTACAATCAGCCCCAGCATTTT.

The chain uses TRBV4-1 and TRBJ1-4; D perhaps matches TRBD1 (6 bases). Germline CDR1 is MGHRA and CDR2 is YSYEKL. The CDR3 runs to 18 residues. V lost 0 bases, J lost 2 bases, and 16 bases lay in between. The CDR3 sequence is CASSQDAGAQTTNEKLFF. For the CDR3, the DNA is TGCGCCAGCAGCCAAGATGCAGGGGCGCAGACCACTAATGAAAAACTGTTTTTT.

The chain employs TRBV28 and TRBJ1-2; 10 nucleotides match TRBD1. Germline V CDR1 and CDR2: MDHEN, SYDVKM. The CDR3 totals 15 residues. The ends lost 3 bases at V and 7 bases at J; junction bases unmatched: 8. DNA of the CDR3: TGTGCCAGCAGTTTGAGACAGGGGGCGCTGCGTGGCTACACCTTC. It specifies CASSLRQGALRGYTF.

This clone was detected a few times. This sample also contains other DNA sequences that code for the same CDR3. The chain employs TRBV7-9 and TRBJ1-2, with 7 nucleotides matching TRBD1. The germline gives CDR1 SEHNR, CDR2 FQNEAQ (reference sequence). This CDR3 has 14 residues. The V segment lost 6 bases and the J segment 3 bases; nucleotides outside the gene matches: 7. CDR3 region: CASRQRTGDYGYTF. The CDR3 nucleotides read TGTGCCAGCAGACAACGGACAGGAGACTATGGCTACACCTTC.

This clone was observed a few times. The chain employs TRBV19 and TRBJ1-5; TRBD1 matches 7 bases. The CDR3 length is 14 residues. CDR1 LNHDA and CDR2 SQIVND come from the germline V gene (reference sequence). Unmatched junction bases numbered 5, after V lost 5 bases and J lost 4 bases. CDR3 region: CASSPTGNNQPQHF. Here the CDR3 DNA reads TGTGCCAGTAGTCCGACAGGGAATAATCAGCCCCAGCATTTT. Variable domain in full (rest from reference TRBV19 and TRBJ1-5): DGGITQSPKYLFRKEGQNVTLSCEQNLNHDAMYWYRQDPGQGLRLIYYSQIVNDFQKGDIAEGYSVSREKKESFPLTVTSAQKNPTAFYLCASSPTGNNQPQHFGDGTRLSIL.

Here the CDR3 DNA reads TGTGCCAGCAGCGCCGGGGACAGGGGAAGGGAAACTGAAGCTTTCTTT. It translates to CASSAGDRGRETEAFF. The rearrangement uses TRBV7-2 and TRBJ1-1; TRBD1 matches 10 bases. The length of the CDR3 is 16 residues. J lost 5 bases, V lost 5 bases, and 11 bases had no gene match. Germline V gene lookup returns CDR1 SGHTA and CDR2 FQGNSA.